A single sample gave rise to the 8 T cell receptor beta chains below, sequenced in a study of a mutant IDH1 vaccine in newly diagnosed glioma. Generated by immunoSEQ multiplex PCR, the TCRdb table keeps only in-frame clones and is missing some. The sample includes about 88,000 clones, roughly four fifths of them seen just once. Time point described: baseline, week 1 (first vaccination visit). The treatment here: pre-vaccination baseline after standard-of-care therapy. Sample: PBMCs, taken from a glioma patient treated with radiotherapy, temozolomide or both. These receptors came from a man between 40 and 49 years old with glioma. Some clones in this sample may be carry-over from other donors' samples.

The genes are TRBV6-1 and TRBJ2-5, with D unclear. Germline CDR1 reads MNHNS; CDR2 reads SASEGT. This CDR3 contains 15 residues. The germline V and J ends were trimmed by 0 bases and 2 bases, with 10 bases remaining between them. This CDR3 reads CASSEAGRTQETQYF. CDR3 nucleotides: TGTGCCAGCAGTGAAGCCGGCAGGACGCAAGAGACCCAGTACTTC.

As DNA, the CDR3 is TGTGCCAGCAGGGCGATAGCGGGGGGAACCGGGGAGCTGTTTTTT. It specifies CASRAIAGGTGELFF. The J gene is TRBJ2-2, the V gene TRBV2; 10 bases align to TRBD2. V gave up 6 bases and J gave up 5 bases; unmatched junction bases: 6. CDR3 size: 15 residues. The V gene's germline CDR1 is SNHLY and CDR2 FYNNEI.

This CDR3 reads CASSAGTHQQYF. CDR3 sequence (DNA): TGTGCCAGCAGCGCTGGGACGCATCAGCAGTACTTC. The rearrangement joins TRBV7-8 to TRBJ2-7, with D perhaps assigned TRBD1 or TRBD2 (5 bases each). The V and J ends lost 5 bases and 8 bases respectively, with 13 bases between them. Germline V CDR1 and CDR2: SGHVS, FQNEAQ. CDR3 size: 12 residues.

Only one count was recorded for this clone. The V call is TRBV10-1, the J call TRBJ2-7, with 7 nucleotides matching TRBD1. V lost 6 bases and J lost 7; bases outside the gene matches: 9. The germline V gene has CDR1 WNHNN and CDR2 SYGVQD (reference sequence). The CDR3 runs 13 residues. The CDR3: CASSRDSLDEQYF. Written as DNA, the CDR3 is TGCGCCAGCAGCAGGGACAGCCTCGATGAGCAGTACTTC.

This clone was found once. This sequence joins TRBV6-5 and TRBJ1-1; possibly TRBD1 for D (5 bases). Looked up from germline, CDR1 is MNHEY and CDR2 is SVGAGI. Trimming took 2 bases from V and 3 from J, leaving 10 bases between them. The CDR3 sequence is 14 residues long. CDR3 coding DNA: TGTGCCAGCAGTTACGGGGGAAGGTACACTGAAGCTTTCTTT. Its translation is CASSYGGRYTEAFF.

The chain couples TRBV30 to TRBJ1-5; TRBD1 aligns across 8 bases. Germline CDR1 and CDR2: GTSNPN and SVGIG (reference sequence). Trimming took 3 bases from V and 1 from J; bases not matched to a gene: 5. The length of the CDR3 is 15 residues. The DNA of the CDR3 is TGTGCCTGGAGCAGGACAGGGCAAAGCAATCAGCCCCAGCATTTT. This gives the protein CAWSRTGQSNQPQHF.

This clone was found a few times. V is TRBV21-1 and J is TRBJ1-5; the D call in the table, TRBD1, was not verified against the DNA. TRBV21-1 is given as a pseudogene. The CDR3 totals 16 residues. CDR3 in DNA: TGTGCCAGCAGCAAAGCGGGACAATTAACCTGGCAGCCCCAGCATTTT. This encodes CASSKAGQLTWQPQHF.

CDR3 in amino acids: CASAKGNQPQHF. The CDR3, as DNA: TGTGCCAGCGCGAAGGGCAATCAGCCCCAGCATTTT. The chain is built from TRBV7-9 and TRBJ1-5, with D unresolved. Trimming cost V 8 bases and J 2 bases, with 7 bases left between them. Germline-derived CDR1 and CDR2 are SEHNR and FQNEAQ (reference sequence). This CDR3 is built from 12 residues.